The sequence of this T cell receptor beta chain was determined in a study of blood T cells in healthy people across ages. Regarding the study as a whole: A conclusive naive versus antigen-experienced comparison was prevented by the unsorted PBMCs.

Germline V gene data show CDR1 as SEHNR and CDR2 as FQNEAQ (reference sequence). The CDR3 covers 17 residues. V trimming: 3 bases; J trimming: 4 bases; junction bases outside the gene matches: 8. Regarding this clonotype: Its antigen is currently unknown.

Next came a second PCR, run for roughly 6 to 11 cycles, which used a sample-barcoded 5' primer along with a J-beta primer mix. TCRdb reprocessed the 5' RACE reads with MiXCR, giving one entry per CDR3 protein. The sample lists about 1.7 million distinct CDR3 sequences; about 28% were seen once. The sequencing sample was made of blood. The receptor's source is a woman in her 30s in good health. V gene TRBV7-9 combines with J gene TRBJ2-1; 11 nucleotides match TRBD2. This CDR3 reads CASSFLPLAGVYNEQFF. The CDR3 region has the DNA TGTGCCAGCAGCTTCTTACCACTAGCGGGGGTTTACAATGAGCAGTTCTTC.